Given below is one T cell receptor beta chain in context. This clone's antigen is unknown. No base quality values were provided; no much bigger clone lies one nucleotide off. The cohort was made up of hundreds of healthy bone marrow donors. At the time of sampling, every cohort member was nominally healthy, though immune exposures that went unrecorded were likely present. The donor tested CMV seropositive, placing the donor among the 289 seropositive members of the cohort. A peripheral blood sample was provided by each donor, and peripheral blood mononuclear cells were used for TCR beta sequencing. Genomic DNA was extracted from the blood cell samples with the Qiagen DNeasy Blood Extraction Kit. The protocol used for the library was the immunoSEQ multiplex PCR assay. For the multiplex PCR, a mixture combining 60 forward primers for TCR Vbeta segments and 13 reverse primers for TCR Jbeta segments was used. Amplification of the CDR3 region of rearranged TCR beta genes was performed with a multiplex PCR assay on genomic DNA. The Illumina HiSeq System was used to sequence the amplified TCR beta libraries as 87-base-pair reads. Turning to the authors' computational methods: A later analysis tallied roughly 78 million unique TCR beta chains across the approximately 670 repertoires, and some 10 million of those chains were shared by two or more donors. Raw reads were error-corrected and collapsed into unique sequences with a nearest-neighbor algorithm that merged closely related sequences to remove PCR and sequencing errors. CDR3 sequences were aligned to IMGT reference sequences to assign V, D and J gene segments. Each retained sequence needed at least a six-nucleotide match to both a V gene segment and a J gene segment. Rearrangements were classified as productive when the CDR3 lacked stop codons and remained in frame with V and J, and all other rearrangements were classified as non-productive. Following IMGT convention, CDR3 was defined as the stretch from the second conserved V-encoded cysteine up to the conserved J-encoded phenylalanine. Sequences without an unambiguous match to a single V gene segment were excluded from the earlier analysis of 450 to 750 of the donors. In an earlier analysis of a few hundred of the donors, V segments were called functional above 56.7% productive rearrangements and were called segregating when the between-donor standard deviation exceeded 5%. A statistical classification framework was built for diagnosing cytomegalovirus status from the catalog of TCR beta chain sequences. In a later analysis, V and J genes were assigned by comparing TCR nucleotide sequences against IMGT/GENE-DB human TR gene sequences. The TCRdist pipeline was used in a later analysis to assign CDR3 sequences and most-parsimonious VDJ recombination scenarios. In a later analysis, each TCR beta chain was defined by its CDR3 amino acid sequence together with its V-gene family, and reads without a unique V-gene family were excluded. In a later analysis, 450 to 600 highly shared, low-generation-probability nucleotide sequences were removed to address suspected cross-contamination and a sequencing artifact. In a later analysis, a clonal expansion index for each public chain was calculated from normalized within-repertoire ranks of inferred template counts. A later analysis computed generation probabilities with a VDJ recombination model fitted to out-of-frame rearrangements, and checked the results against IGoR. Hypergeometric tests were used in a later analysis to score TCR-TCR, TCR-HLA and TCR-CMV co-occurrence, with a repertoire-size bias correction applied to the TCR pairs. To estimate false discovery rates, a later analysis permuted the HLA or CMV assignments 20 times. In a later analysis, co-occurring TCRs were grouped using DBSCAN, and TCRdist sequence similarity was added for clustering within HLA-allele-positive subsets. Co-occurrence clustering excluded repertoires with fewer than 30,000 or more than 120,000 public chains, plus five with anomalous nucleotide sharing. Held by TCRdb, this immuneACCESS table contains in-frame sequences only and omits some clones. Under half of the omission traces to an unresolved V gene where checked; the cause of the rest is unknown. The V and J calls and clone size were taken over from that table, and D and trimming were inferred from the DNA. This sample gives fewer than 200,000 clones in total; about 9.4% of them show up just once. Of the sample, over 1% falls within the top ten clones.

V and J are truncated by 0 bases and 4 bases respectively, leaving an intervening sequence of 9 bases. From a lookup of the germline V gene, CDR1 and CDR2 are LGHNA and YNFKEQ. Counted from cysteine to phenylalanine, this CDR3 has 15 amino acids. Solely the CDR3 DNA is kept, with 45 bases framed from the first base. This sample is part of a study of cytomegalovirus exposure and HLA in healthy donors (dated by TCRdb to 2016 to 2017). At the level of the whole study: According to an earlier analysis of a few hundred of the donors, about 179 million T cells yielded 117 million unique TCR beta sequences and more than 250 Gb of sequence data. Rather than drawing on any new phenotypic data, the later analysis identified candidate immune exposures from TCR beta sequences and the way those sequences occurred across donors. Along with the approximately 600-subject first cohort, a separate validation cohort of about 110 different subjects was used. The study used immunosequencing to profile the T cell repertoires of approximately 650 subjects and linked those repertoires to cytomegalovirus serostatus. Roughly 300 gigabases of sequencing data and approximately 84 million unique TCR sequences were included in an early release covering about 600 HLA-typed donors. Because of strong linkage in the cohort, four to six DR-DQ haplotypes were treated as single units for association and clustering. A later genetic analysis used genome-wide SNP genotypes for about 60% of the roughly 670 donors, treating that subset as a discovery cohort. To predict cytomegalovirus infection status, the study brought together high-throughput TCR immunosequencing, statistical association of individual TCRs with disease status, and machine learning. Typing coverage differed by locus: A, B, C, DRB1 and DQB1 were typed in roughly 629-630 donors, DQA1 in 522, DPA1 in nearly 610, and DPB1 in approximately 450. The study aimed to test whether cataloging public T cell receptors could reveal signatures of past pathogen exposure. Donor age, sex, ethnicity and CMV serostatus were compiled alongside the repertoire data. In a later analysis, previously published TCR beta repertoires from some 640 donors were re-analyzed and high-resolution HLA genotyping was added so that TCR occurrence patterns could be studied. Class I and class II HLA loci were covered by the typing at four-digit resolution. To decide whether each TCR beta V gene segment behaved as functional or pseudogenic, an earlier analysis of some 570 of the donors relied on high-throughput TCR beta sequencing. Of the roughly 400 genotyped donors, less than 85% were placed in the genetic ancestry cluster associated with self-reported Caucasian donors. All discovery cohort repertoires had been generated on a single sequencing platform. Among roughly 400 genotyped donors of the cohort, an average of approximately 220,000 unique TCR beta nucleotide sequences was sequenced per donor, of which approximately 19% were non-productive.

Overall results and qualifications from the work: Several of the top co-occurrence clusters appeared to be linked to parvovirus B19, influenza, CMV and Epstein-Barr virus, according to a later analysis. Sequencing depth was assumed to be roughly uniform across donors in the presence/absence analyses, though that assumption may not hold. According to a later genetic analysis, donors in an Asian-associated ancestry cluster had fewer N-insertions in productive TCRs than the approximately 700-donor mean. In a later genetic analysis, a missense DCLRE1C variant was associated with V-gene and J-gene trimming of TCR beta chains, and the association was replicated in an independent cohort. At a false discovery rate of 0.05, a later analysis linked around 15,000 TCR beta sequences to specific HLA alleles. In this cohort, only TCR beta chains were sequenced, and detectable features were limited by the absence of alpha or paired-chain data. Cytomegalovirus status was reported to be diagnosed by the classifier with high specificity and sensitivity in both the original and validation cohorts. Most CMV-associated TCR beta chains appeared to be HLA-restricted in a later analysis, and the HLA associations seemed to be driven largely by CMV exposure. For the cohort, immune exposure information was limited to CMV serostatus. A cluster of highly shared sequence variants was judged likely to represent a technical artifact of the sequencing pipeline. Because HLA typing was missing for some donors at each locus, association tests included only the typed subset. In vitro tests confirmed that three of the cytomegalovirus-associated TCR beta chains recognize cytomegalovirus antigens. The study gave a list of 150 to 200 TCR beta chains associated with cytomegalovirus. In a later analysis, TCR association rates were found to vary across HLA loci, with the most associated TCRs seen for DRB1 alleles and the fewest for HLA-C alleles. Across donors, most TCR sequences were observed very rarely, whereas some public TCRs were present in many individuals. In an earlier analysis of approximately 590 of the donors, most TCR beta V segments were observed in productive rearrangements about 87% or about 30% of the time, broadly matching IMGT annotations. It was suggested by the authors that the approach could potentially be generalized to other disease states and immunological phenotypes. Some IMGT-functional V segments, including TRBV6-2 and TRBV6-3, could not be distinguished by the 87-base-pair reads and were therefore excluded. A further reported finding was that TCR beta sequences accurately predicted the HLA-A and HLA-B alleles for most subjects in the first cohort. Because counts were too low, about 18 rarely observed V segments, including chromosome 9 orphons, were excluded from the earlier analysis of about 500 of the donors. Strong co-occurrence of HLA alleles, especially DR and DQ, made assigning TCR associations to individual alleles difficult. A later analysis found that HLA-associated TCR beta chains were more clonally expanded and had lower generation probabilities than equally common non-associated chains. Linkage disequilibrium might explain the correlated functional status among segregating V segments, but an unknown experimental factor could not be excluded.

The source material was PBMCs. The rearranged chain carries TRBV4-2 and TRBJ1-4, with the identity of the D gene unclear. The receptor was isolated from a woman aged 25 to 39 in good health and CMV-seropositive. Here the CDR3 is given as CASSQEQADNEKLFF. The base sequence is TGTGCCAGCAGCCAAGAGCAGGCAGATAATGAAAAACTGTTTTTT.